The 28 T cell receptor beta chains given below trace back to one sample, sequenced in a study of T cells after yellow fever vaccination. TCRdb re-derived calls from the 5' RACE reads in MiXCR, one entry per CDR3 protein. The data hold 280,000 or so distinct CDR3 sequences, with approximately 10% observed a single time. This specimen consisted of CD4+ T cells sorted from PBMCs, obtained 5 days after the yellow fever booster vaccination. Source of these receptors: a man younger than 35 who received the YFV17D yellow fever vaccine.

This clonotype has only a few counts. The V gene is TRBV6-2 or TRBV6-3, the J gene TRBJ2-7; the D gene is possibly TRBD2 (5 bases). The CDR3 is 14 residues long. The germline V gene encodes CDR1 MNHEY and CDR2 SVGEGT. The V end was cut by 7 bases, the J end by 0 bases, with 13 bases between. The CDR3 here is CASITTGSSYEQYF. As DNA, the CDR3 is TGTGCCAGCATAACAACGGGGAGCTCCTACGAGCAGTACTTC.

The chain carries TRBV6-2 or TRBV6-3 and TRBJ2-7, with 9 positions matching TRBD2. This CDR3 has 18 residues. Unmatched junction bases numbered 14, after V lost 5 bases and J lost 0 bases. Germline V CDR1 and CDR2: MNHEY, SVGEGT. The CDR3 nucleotides are TGTGCCAGCAGTCGGACCTCCCATCTAGCGGGGCTCTCCTACGAGCAGTACGTC. It is translated as CASSRTSHLAGLSYEQYV.

This clonotype was recorded a few times. The genes are TRBV24-1 and TRBJ2-5; TRBD2 is a possible D gene (7 bases). V gave up 6 bases and J gave up 2 bases, with 12 bases separating them. Germline V gives CDR1 KGHDR, CDR2 SFDVKD. This CDR3 region has 14 residues. In nucleotides, the CDR3 is TGTGCCACCAGTCGGGGGAGGGGGCAAGAGACCCAGTACTTC. Residues: CATSRGRGQETQYF.

This clonotype came up a few times. This chain uses TRBV5-1 with TRBJ2-4; D perhaps matches TRBD2 (6 bases). There are 19 residues in the CDR3. V was shortened by 0 bases and J by 0 bases, with 19 bases between the two germline ends. The germline gives CDR1 SGHRS, CDR2 YFSETQ. In nucleotides, the CDR3 is TGCGCCAGCAGCTTGGCCTCAGGGACTGTCCCTCTAGCCAAAAACATTCAGTACTTC. Protein sequence: CASSLASGTVPLAKNIQYF.

Ten or more counts support this clonotype. V and J are TRBV7-9 and TRBJ2-7; D gene ambiguous. The CDR3 consists of 14 residues. Per germline, CDR1 SEHNR and CDR2 FQNEAQ (reference sequence). Trimming removed 4 bases at V and 3 bases at J, with 13 bases between. CDR3 loop: CASSSSGSHYEQYV. The CDR3 DNA sequence: TGTGCCAGCAGCTCCTCCGGATCCCACTACGAGCAGTACGTC.

This clonotype was detected ten times or more. For the CDR3, the DNA is TGCAGTGGACTGGGGACTAGCGGCTTATCCCAGTACTTC. This sequence encodes CSGLGTSGLSQYF. This sequence joins TRBV20-1 and TRBJ2-5; 11 nucleotides agree with TRBD2. The CDR3 totals 13 residues. The V and J ends lost 7 bases and 9 bases, in that order; junction bases with no gene match: 10. The V gene's germline CDR1 is DFQATT and CDR2 SNEGSKA (reference sequence).

This clonotype was detected ten times or more. The DNA of the CDR3 is TGCAGTGCCCCCGGCAGTAGCCGTATGGAGACCCAGTACTTC. It yields the protein CSAPGSSRMETQYF. The V and J genes are TRBV20-1 and TRBJ2-5; D gene unclear. Trimming pared 6 bases from V and 5 bases from J, leaving 19 bases between. Germline V gene sequence: CDR1 DFQATT, CDR2 SNEGSKA (reference sequence). The CDR3 is made up of 14 amino acids.

This chain joins TRBV24-1 and TRBJ2-3; 12 positions match TRBD2. CDR1 is KGHDR and CDR2 is SFDVKD in the germline V gene. With V trimmed by 5 bases and J by 4 bases, 0 bases remained unmatched. The CDR3 length is 14 residues. The CDR3 region is CATSGTSGADTQYF. The CDR3 bases are TGTGCCACCAGTGGGACTAGCGGGGCAGATACGCAGTATTTT.

V is TRBV6-5 and J is TRBJ2-7, with D perhaps TRBD1 (5 bases). V lost 0 bases and J lost 6, with 18 bases in between. Germline V gene lookup returns CDR1 MNHEY and CDR2 SVGAGI. The CDR3 length is 16 residues. The CDR3 protein is CASSYSGAGPLGEQYV. The CDR3 DNA reads TGTGCCAGCAGTTACTCAGGGGCAGGTCCCCTAGGCGAGCAGTACGTC.

The chain is built from TRBV27 and TRBJ2-7, with D possibly being TRBD2 (5 bases). Germline CDR1 MNHEY, CDR2 SMNVEV (reference sequence). The CDR3 runs to 13 residues. Deletions cut 2 bases from V and 3 bases from J, with 8 bases between. The CDR3 DNA follows: TGTGCCAGCAGTTTAAGGACTGGCTACGAGCAGTACTTC. Its protein is CASSLRTGYEQYF.

Only a few counts were recorded for this clonotype. This chain uses TRBV9 with TRBJ2-1, with D tentatively TRBD1 (5 bases). V was clipped by 0 bases and J by 0 bases, with 10 bases between them. Germline values: CDR1 SGDLS, CDR2 YYNGEE. There are 16 residues in the CDR3. DNA of the CDR3: TGTGCCAGCAGCGTAGTAGGGGTGAGCTCCTACAATGAGCAGTTCTTC. It codes for CASSVVGVSSYNEQFF. The entire variable domain, with the rest obtained from reference TRBV9 and TRBJ2-1, is as follows: DSGVTQTPKHLITATGQRVTLRCSPRSGDLSVYWYQQSLDQGLQFLIQYYNGEERAKGNILERFSAQQFPDLHSELNLSSLELGDSALYFCASSVVGVSSYNEQFFGPGTRLTVL.

The V call is TRBV5-6, the J call TRBJ1-4; 10 bases agree with TRBD1. CDR3 length equals 14 residues. Germline CDR1 is SGHDT and CDR2 is YYEEEE. V lost 4 bases, J lost 7 bases, and 4 bases stayed unmatched. CDR3 nucleotide sequence: TGTGCCAGCAGCCGGACAGGGGGATTTGAAAAACTGTTTTTT. It encodes CASSRTGGFEKLFF.

This clonotype was detected a few times. The chain is built from TRBV27 and TRBJ1-2, with TRBD1 as a possible D gene (6 bases). Trimming stripped 6 bases from V and 8 bases from J, with 19 bases between. Germline V gives CDR1 MNHEY, CDR2 SMNVEV (reference sequence). The CDR3 has 14 amino acids. DNA of the CDR3: TGTGCCAGCAGAATGTTCGTACAACAGGGCGGCTACACCTTC. Amino acids: CASRMFVQQGGYTF.

In this sample, this clonotype turned up many times. The chain employs TRBV5-1 and TRBJ2-3; D perhaps matches TRBD2 (5 bases). Germline V lookup: CDR1 SGHRS, CDR2 YFSETQ. V dropped 6 bases and J dropped 1 base, with 18 bases sitting between them. CDR3 length equals 16 residues. This CDR3 is CASTPLSPRGTDTQYF. The CDR3 DNA is TGCGCCAGCACCCCTCTGAGCCCGAGGGGCACAGATACGCAGTATTTT.

The chain combines TRBV7-8 with TRBJ2-6, with D possibly being TRBD2 (6 bases). CDR1 and CDR2 from the germline V gene are SGHVS and FQNEAQ. CDR3 length: 18 amino acids. Trimming stripped 3 bases from V and 0 bases from J, with 15 bases between. The CDR3 sequence is CASSLPIDGGSGANVLTF. Here the CDR3 DNA reads TGTGCCAGCAGCTTGCCCATCGACGGGGGCTCTGGGGCCAACGTCCTGACTTTC.

The J gene is TRBJ2-1, the V gene TRBV20-1; D not certain. Germline CDR1 reads DFQATT; CDR2 reads SNEGSKA (reference sequence). The CDR3 is 13 amino acids. Trimming left V 6 bases short and J 4 bases short, with 13 bases between. DNA of the CDR3: TGCAGTGCCAACGACCTATCATACAATGAGCAGTTCTTC. It translates to CSANDLSYNEQFF.

Only a few counts were recorded for this clonotype. The genes are TRBV18 and TRBJ1-5, with 8 bases that match TRBD1. After removal of 3 bases from V and 6 bases from J, the junction contained 7 bases not matched to a gene. Germline V gene data show CDR1 as KGHSH and CDR2 as LQKENI. CDR3 size: 15 residues. This CDR3 is CASSPDRVIGQPQHF. CDR3 sequence (DNA): TGTGCCAGCTCACCGGACAGGGTCATTGGTCAGCCCCAGCATTTT. Based on the CDR3 plus reference TRBV18 and TRBJ1-5, the full variable domain is NAGVMQNPRHLVRRRGQEARLRCSPMKGHSHVYWYRQLPEEGLKFMVYLQKENIIDESGMPKERFSAEFPKEGPSILRIQQVVRGDSAAYFCASSPDRVIGQPQHFGDGTRLSIL.

The gene calls are TRBV11-2 and TRBJ1-1; possibly TRBD1 for D (5 bases). CDR3 length equals 13 residues. Per the germline V gene, CDR1 is SGHAT and CDR2 is FQNNGV. V lost 1 base to trimming and J lost 11 bases, with 14 bases between them. The CDR3 bases are TGTGCCAGCAGCTTAGTCCAGGGCACCAGTGCTTTCTTT. Protein product: CASSLVQGTSAFF. The variable domain in full, completed from reference TRBV11-2 and TRBJ1-1, reads EAGVAQSPRYKIIEKRQSVAFWCNPISGHATLYWYQQILGQGPKLLIQFQNNGVVDDSQLPKDRFSAERLKGVDSTLKIQPAKLEDSAVYLCASSLVQGTSAFFGQGTRLTVV.

For this clonotype: The junction departs from the called germline gene at one end, perhaps through a read error. CDR3 nucleotide sequence: TGTGCTAGCAGCCGTGACAGCGCAGCCTACAATGAGCAGTTCTTC. The encoded protein is CASSRDSAAYNEQFF. The genes are TRBV7-7 and TRBJ2-1; possible D gene TRBD1, 5 bases. The germline gives CDR1 SSHAT, CDR2 FNYEAQ (reference sequence). This CDR3 region has 15 residues.

This rearrangement joins TRBV11-1 to TRBJ2-1, with TRBD2 identical over 9 bases. CDR3 length: 16 amino acids. Losses at the gene ends were 2 bases for V and 9 bases for J; bases not matched to a gene: 11. In germline, CDR1 is SGHAT, CDR2 FQDESV (reference sequence). CDR3 DNA sequence: TGTGCCAGCAGCTTACGGACTAGCGCCGGAAGGGGTGAGCAGTTCTTC. Amino acid sequence: CASSLRTSAGRGEQFF.

The table lists this clonotype with a few counts. This sequence joins TRBV12-3 or TRBV12-4 and TRBJ1-2; TRBD1 aligns across 7 bases. This CDR3 is 15 amino acids long. The trim removed 6 bases at V and 6 bases at J, leaving 13 bases unmatched. CDR3 sequence: CASRETGAGSDGYTF. CDR3 nucleotide sequence: TGTGCCAGCAGAGAAACAGGGGCAGGTTCGGATGGCTACACCTTC.

The genes are TRBV2 and TRBJ1-4; D is unclear. This CDR3 is built from 13 residues. CDR1 is SNHLY and CDR2 is FYNNEI in the germline V gene. The V end was cut by 4 bases, the J end by 5 bases, with 8 bases between. The CDR3 is CASSGQQNEKLFF. The CDR3 DNA reads TGTGCCAGCAGTGGCCAACAGAATGAAAAACTGTTTTTT.

CDR3 region: CASRPPGVWTGELFF. The CDR3 region has the DNA TGTGCCAGCAGACCTCCGGGGGTATGGACCGGGGAGCTGTTTTTT. V usage is TRBV7-2 and J usage is TRBJ2-2; possibly TRBD2 for D (6 bases). The CDR3 totals 15 residues. In germline, CDR1 is SGHTA, CDR2 FQGNSA. Trimming pared 6 bases from V and 5 bases from J, leaving 16 bases between.

This clonotype came up a few times. This chain joins TRBV12-3 or TRBV12-4 and TRBJ1-2, with D hard to call. V was clipped by 6 bases and J by 4 bases, with 12 bases between them. The CDR3 consists of 13 residues. The CDR3 here is CASSPRTRYGYTF. CDR3 DNA sequence: TGTGCCAGCAGCCCACGGACGCGCTATGGCTACACCTTC.

This clonotype was seen more than once but under ten times. This chain joins TRBV18 and TRBJ2-7; 8 nucleotides align to TRBD1. After removal of 3 bases from V and 4 bases from J, the junction contained 2 bases not matched to a gene. The CDR3 spans 13 residues. The germline CDR1 and CDR2 sequences are KGHSH and LQKENI. This chain's CDR3 is CASSPTGEYEQYV. The CDR3 coding sequence is TGTGCCAGCTCACCGACAGGGGAATACGAGCAGTACGTC.

This clonotype was recorded a few times. The chain recombines TRBV5-1 with TRBJ1-4; TRBD1 agrees at 9 bases. The trim removed 4 bases at V and 5 bases at J, leaving 3 bases unmatched. There are 14 residues in the CDR3. CDR1 is SGHRS, CDR2 YFSETQ, per germline. CDR3 coding DNA: TGCGCCAGCAGCATGACAGGGGGAAATGAAAAACTGTTTTTT. It yields the protein CASSMTGGNEKLFF.

This clonotype was observed a few times. The rearrangement uses TRBV2 and TRBJ2-1; D remains unclear. Trimming shortened V by 4 bases and J by 2 bases, and 12 bases separated the two germline ends. Germline V gene data show CDR1 as SNHLY and CDR2 as FYNNEI. The CDR3 spans 15 residues. CDR3 bases: TGTGCCAGCAGTGTGGCCCACACAGCCTACAATGAGCAGTTCTTC. Encoded protein: CASSVAHTAYNEQFF.

The genes are TRBV30 and TRBJ1-5; tentatively, D is TRBD1 (5 bases). The germline V and J ends were trimmed by 5 bases and 1 base, with 9 bases remaining between them. The CDR3 runs to 13 residues. Germline lookup yields CDR1 GTSNPN and CDR2 SVGIG (reference sequence). This CDR3 is CAWGRGSNQPQHF. As DNA, the CDR3 is TGTGCCTGGGGGAGGGGAAGCAATCAGCCCCAGCATTTT.